Listed below are T cell receptor beta chains from one sample, sequenced in a study of CD8 T cells in ankylosing spondylitis. One entry per CDR3 protein, called by TCRdb with MiXCR from the 5' RACE reads. The table records 250,000 to 400,000 distinct CDR3 sequences, about 9.9% of them present only once. Sequences were obtained from blood, either unsorted or a sorted T cell fraction (not recorded which). The receptor set was obtained from a female donor with ankylosing spondylitis or in good health (not recorded which). Both conserved end residues are part of each CDR3. A D gene is named only where the DNA matches it firmly. The size of a clone is reported for some rows only, either as once, few or many, or as a class for expanded clones.

V gene	CDR3 length	clone size	D gene	J gene	CDR3 protein	CDR3 DNA
TRBV20-1	15	many	-	TRBJ1-6	CSARAPGVKHSPLHF	TGCAGTGCTAGAGCCCCAGGGGTTAAGCATTCACCCCTCCACTTT
TRBV27	15	many	-	TRBJ1-6	CASSLQGTRGSPLHF	TGTGCCAGCAGTCTGCAGGGTACACGAGGATCACCCCTCCACTTT
TRBV20-1	15	many	TRBD2	TRBJ2-7	CSAREGSGDPYEQYF	TGCAGTGCTAGAGAGGGTAGCGGGGACCCCTACGAGCAGTACTTC
TRBV20-1	13	many	TRBD1	TRBJ1-4	CSARGTANEKLFF	TGCAGTGCTAGGGGGACAGCTAATGAAAAACTGTTTTTT
TRBV5-5	11	many	TRBD2	TRBJ2-1	CAGGTINEQFF	TGTGCCGGAGGGACTATCAATGAGCAGTTCTTC
TRBV5-1	18	-	TRBD1	TRBJ1-6	CASSLTETGTGANSPLHF	TGCGCCAGCAGCTTAACTGAAACCGGGACAGGGGCGAATTCACCCCTCCACTTT
TRBV11-1	18	-	TRBD1	TRBJ2-6	CASSLDRSGGSGANVLTF	TGTGCCAGCAGCTTAGACCGATCAGGGGGCTCTGGGGCCAACGTCCTGACTTTC
TRBV5-5	17	few	-	TRBJ1-5	CASSLDLARYSNQPQHF	TGTGCCAGCAGCCTGGATTTGGCCCGATATAGCAATCAGCCCCAGCATTTT
TRBV29-1	14	many	TRBD2	TRBJ2-5	CSVKTSGSRETQYF	TGCAGCGTTAAGACTAGCGGGAGTAGAGAGACCCAGTACTTC
TRBV27	15	many	-	TRBJ2-3	CASSLQAASTDTQYF	TGTGCCAGCAGTTTACAAGCGGCTAGCACAGATACGCAGTATTTT
TRBV5-1	18	many	TRBD1	TRBJ2-7	CASSLGVSPGQGLYEQYF	TGCGCCAGCAGCTTGGGTGTTAGCCCGGGACAGGGGTTGTACGAGCAGTACTTC
TRBV7-8	15	-	TRBD2	TRBJ2-7	CASGPASGHSYEQYF	TGTGCCAGCGGGCCCGCTAGCGGCCACTCCTACGAGCAGTACTTC
TRBV4-1	13	many	-	TRBJ2-5	CASSQDLKATQYF	TGCGCCAGCAGCCAAGATCTCAAAGCCACCCAGTACTTC
TRBV20-1	15	-	-	TRBJ2-3	CSARDLAGTTDTQYF	TGCAGTGCTAGAGATCTTGCGGGCACCACAGATACGCAGTATTTT
TRBV7-3	14	-	-	TRBJ2-2	CASSITSGNGELFF	TGTGCCAGCAGCATTACGTCGGGGAACGGGGAGCTGTTTTTT
TRBV18	14	many	-	TRBJ2-5	CASSPRSIQETQYF	TGTGCCAGCTCACCAAGGTCTATTCAAGAGACCCAGTACTTC
TRBV3-1	12	-	-	TRBJ1-4	CASSQDWGQLFF	TGTGCCAGCAGCCAAGATTGGGGGCAGCTGTTTTTT
TRBV7-2	16	few	-	TRBJ1-4	CASSPTPLRANEKLFF	TGTGCCAGCAGCCCAACCCCCCTGCGGGCTAATGAAAAACTGTTTTTT
TRBV20-1	13	many	-	TRBJ1-2	CSAPPGEAYGYTF	TGCAGTGCCCCACCGGGGGAAGCCTATGGCTACACCTTC
TRBV20-1	14	many	-	TRBJ1-6	CSATRTSYNSPLHF	TGCAGTGCCACTCGAACCTCCTATAATTCACCCCTCCACTTT
TRBV7-8	14	few	-	TRBJ2-2	CASSPRVNTGELFF	TGTGCCAGCAGCCCCCGGGTAAACACCGGGGAGCTGTTTTTT
TRBV20-1	14	few	-	TRBJ2-7	CSAFKLEGLAEQYF	TGCAGTGCTTTCAAATTGGAGGGCCTAGCCGAGCAGTACTTC
TRBV10-3	14	-	TRBD1	TRBJ2-5	CAISDATGLETQYF	TGTGCCATCAGTGACGCGACAGGGTTAGAGACCCAGTACTTC
TRBV7-2	13	many	-	TRBJ2-2	CASSLGLAGELFF	TGTGCCAGCAGCTTAGGGCTAGCCGGGGAGCTGTTTTTT
TRBV15	15	few	TRBD1	TRBJ2-3	CATSRSQGVADTQYF	TGTGCCACCAGCAGATCCCAGGGGGTCGCAGATACGCAGTATTTT
TRBV29-1	13	many	-	TRBJ1-2	CSAGHRTEYGYTF	TGCAGCGCTGGACACCGGACAGAGTATGGCTACACCTTC
TRBV20-1	9	-	-	TRBJ2-1	CSASPGQFF	TGCAGTGCCTCCCCAGGACAGTTCTTC
TRBV4-1	14	-	-	TRBJ1-1	CASSPLAANTEAFF	TGCGCCAGCAGCCCCCTTGCAGCGAACACTGAAGCTTTCTTT
TRBV5-1	13	many	TRBD1	TRBJ1-2	CASSLGGEYGYTF	TGCGCCAGCAGCCTAGGGGGCGAGTATGGCTACACCTTC
TRBV28	16	many	TRBD1	TRBJ2-2	CASSLERTGNTGELFF	TGTGCCAGCAGTTTAGAACGGACAGGGAACACCGGGGAGCTGTTTTTT
TRBV7-2	18	many	-	TRBJ1-6	CASSLAVGQGLWNSPLHF	TGTGCCAGCAGCTTAGCGGTTGGGCAGGGCCTATGGAATTCACCCCTCCACTTT
TRBV28	13	many	-	TRBJ2-1	CASSLLQPSEQFF	TGTGCCAGCAGTTTATTGCAGCCCAGTGAGCAGTTCTTC
TRBV5-1	15	few	-	TRBJ2-1	CASSLLGEGSNEQFF	TGCGCCAGCAGCCTACTCGGCGAGGGGAGCAATGAGCAGTTCTTC
TRBV29-1	11	few	-	TRBJ2-1	CSVATAQQQFF	TGCAGCGTTGCTACTGCCCAACAGCAGTTCTTC
TRBV2	11	many	-	TRBJ2-1	CASRLQGEQFF	TGTGCCAGCAGGTTACAGGGTGAGCAGTTCTTC
TRBV10-1	14	few	-	TRBJ2-5	CASSVLPREETQYF	TGCGCCAGCAGTGTGTTACCCAGGGAAGAGACCCAGTACTTC
TRBV20-1	16	few	TRBD1	TRBJ2-7	CSADGPGTGVIYEQYF	TGCAGTGCTGACGGACCCGGGACAGGGGTCATCTACGAGCAGTACTTC
TRBV7-2	15	few	TRBD1	TRBJ1-3	CASSPQTGAGNTIYF	TGTGCCAGCAGCCCCCAGACAGGGGCGGGAAACACCATATATTTT
TRBV7-2	15	-	-	TRBJ2-3	CASSPTAQNTDTQYF	TGTGCCAGCAGCCCGACGGCCCAAAACACAGATACGCAGTATTTT